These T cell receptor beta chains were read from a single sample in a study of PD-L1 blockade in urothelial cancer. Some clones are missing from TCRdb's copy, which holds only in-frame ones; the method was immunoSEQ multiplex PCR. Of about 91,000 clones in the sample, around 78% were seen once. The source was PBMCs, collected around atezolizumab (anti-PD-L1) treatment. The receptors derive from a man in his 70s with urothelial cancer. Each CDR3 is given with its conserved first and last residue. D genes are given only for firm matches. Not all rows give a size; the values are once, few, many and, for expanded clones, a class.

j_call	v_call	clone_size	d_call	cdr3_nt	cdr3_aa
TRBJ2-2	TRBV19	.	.	TGTGCCAGTAACCGGGACTTCGCGAACACCGGGGAGCTGTTTTTT	CASNRDFANTGELFF
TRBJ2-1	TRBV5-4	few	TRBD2	TGTGCCAGCAGCTTGGTGGCTAGCGGGGGTGGGGAGCAGTTCTTC	CASSLVASGGGEQFF
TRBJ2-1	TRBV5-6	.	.	TGTGCCAGCAGCTTGGGGGGCGCGGATGAGCAGTTCTTC	CASSLGGADEQFF
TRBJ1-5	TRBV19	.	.	TGTGCCAGTAGCCCTAACAGGAATCAGCCCCAGCATTTT	CASSPNRNQPQHF
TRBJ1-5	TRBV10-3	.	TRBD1	TGTGCCATCAGTGCCACAGGGGGTGGCAATCAGCCCCAGCATTTT	CAISATGGGNQPQHF
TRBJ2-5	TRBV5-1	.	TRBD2	TGCGCCAGCAGCCTGGGCGGGGGGGAGCAAACCCAGTACTTC	CASSLGGGEQTQYF
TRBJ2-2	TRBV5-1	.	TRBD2	TGCGCCAGCAGCTACGGACTAGCGGAAACCGGGGAGCTGTTTTTT	CASSYGLAETGELFF
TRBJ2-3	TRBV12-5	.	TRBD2	TGTGCTAGTGACCGAGGACTAGCGGGGGAGACAGATACGCAGTATTTT	CASDRGLAGETDTQYF
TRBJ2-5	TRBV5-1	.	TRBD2	TGCGCCAGCAGCTTAACGGGGGGAGGGATGTACCAAGAGACCCAGTACTTC	CASSLTGGGMYQETQYF
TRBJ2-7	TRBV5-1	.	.	TGCGCCAGCAGCCTCCCGGGAGTCTTCGAGCAGTACTTC	CASSLPGVFEQYF
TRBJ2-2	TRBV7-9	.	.	TGTGCCAGCAGCGGGGGACTTGCAACCGGGGAGCTGTTTTTT	CASSGGLATGELFF
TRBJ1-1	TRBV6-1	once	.	TGTGCCGCCACCCGGGGGAGTTTTGACACTGAAGCTTTCTTT	CAATRGSFDTEAFF
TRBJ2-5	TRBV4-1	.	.	TGCGCCAGCCGCGGGGGCAGGGAGACCCAGTACTTC	CASRGGRETQYF
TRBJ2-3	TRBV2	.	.	TGTGCCAGCAGTGTACGGCGGAACACAGATACGCAGTATTTT	CASSVRRNTDTQYF
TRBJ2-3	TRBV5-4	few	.	TGTGCCAGCAGCTTGTATGCACTAGCCCTCACAGATACGCAGTATTTT	CASSLYALALTDTQYF
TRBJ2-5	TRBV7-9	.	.	TGTGCCAGCAGCTCGCTGGCGGGGACGGAGACCCAGTACTTC	CASSSLAGTETQYF
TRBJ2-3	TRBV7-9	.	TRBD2	TGTGCCAGCAGCTTCCCTCCGACTAGCGGGGGAGGGGATACGCAGTATTTT	CASSFPPTSGGGDTQYF
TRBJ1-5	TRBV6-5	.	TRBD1	TGTGCCAGCAGGGGGACAGGGGTGGGCAATCAGCCCCAGCATTTT	CASRGTGVGNQPQHF
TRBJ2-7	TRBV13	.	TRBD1	TGTGCCAGCAGCCCTGGCACAGGGGGCAGCGAGCAGTACTTC	CASSPGTGGSEQYF
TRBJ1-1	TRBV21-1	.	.	TGTGCCAGCAGGAGATGCCGGAACACTGAAGCTTTCTTT	CASRRCRNTEAFF
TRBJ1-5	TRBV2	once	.	TGTGCCAGCACCCAGGGTTGGCGCAATCAGCCCCAGCATTTT	CASTQGWRNQPQHF
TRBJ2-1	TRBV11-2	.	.	TGTGCCAGCAGCCCACGACTGGGCAATGAGCAGTTCTTC	CASSPRLGNEQFF
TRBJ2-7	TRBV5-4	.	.	TGTGCCAGCAGCCTGATCTCGGACGAGCAGTACTTC	CASSLISDEQYF
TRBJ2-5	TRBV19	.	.	TGTGCCAGTAGTATGAGCAGGGAAGAGACCCAGTACTTC	CASSMSREETQYF
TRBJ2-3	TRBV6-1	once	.	TGTGCCAGCAGTACAGGGACCTCCACAGATACGCAGTATTTT	CASSTGTSTDTQYF
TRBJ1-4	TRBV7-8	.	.	TGTGCCAGCAGCGTCAGGGACATGTGGGAAAAACTGTTTTTT	CASSVRDMWEKLFF
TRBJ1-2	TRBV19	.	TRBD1	TGTGCCAGTAGGGATCGGTTAAACCCAGGGGGAAAGGGCTACACCTTC	CASRDRLNPGGKGYTF
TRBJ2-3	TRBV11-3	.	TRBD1	TGTGCCAGCAGCTACCACAGGGGACCAAAACCAGGAGATACGCAGTATTTT	CASSYHRGPKPGDTQYF
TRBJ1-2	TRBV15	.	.	TGTGCCACCAGCAGAGAAACCGCAGGGGCATATGGCTACACCTTC	CATSRETAGAYGYTF
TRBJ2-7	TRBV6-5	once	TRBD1	TGTGCCAGCAGTTACCAGGACAGGGTCGAGCAGTACTTC	CASSYQDRVEQYF
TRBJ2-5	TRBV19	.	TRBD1	TGTGCCAGTAGTATAGGTGGGACAGTTAAGGAAGAGACCCAGTACTTC	CASSIGGTVKEETQYF
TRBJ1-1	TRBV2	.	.	TGTGTCCAGAGTAAGGACCTCCCGGGGACTGAAGCTTTCTTT	CVQSKDLPGTEAFF
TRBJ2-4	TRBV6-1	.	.	TGTGCCAGCAGTGAATGGCCAGCCAAAAACATTCAGTACTTC	CASSEWPAKNIQYF
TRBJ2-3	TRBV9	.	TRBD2	TGTGCCAGCTCTAGCGGGAGTTCCGATGGCACAGATACGCAGTATTTT	CASSSGSSDGTDTQYF
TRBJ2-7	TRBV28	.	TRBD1	TGTGCCAGCAGTTCGACAGGGGTTGGCTACGAGCAGTACTTC	CASSSTGVGYEQYF